This is a list of T cell receptor beta chains from one sample in a study of quantifying T cell responses using KT2 cells. A single record per CDR3 protein comes from TCRdb applying MiXCR to the UMI-ligation and nested PCR reads. Counted here are 45,000 to 65,000 distinct CDR3 sequences, 12% occurring once; the ten biggest clones make up roughly 9%. The specimen was PBMCs spiked with cells of the T cell clone KT2. The receptors were sampled from a human donor. CDR3s include the opening cysteine and the closing phenylalanine or tryptophan. The D gene is left open where the match is weak. Clone size is given for some rows only: seen once, a few or many times, or a class if the clone is expanded.

size: many; V: TRBV20-1; D: TRBD2; J: TRBJ2-3; DNA: TGCAGTGCTGGAGCGGGGACTAGCACAGATACGCAGTATTTT; CDR3: CSAGAGTSTDTQYF
size: .; V: TRBV5-6; D: TRBD1; J: TRBJ2-5; DNA: TGTGCCAGCAGCTTGAAGACAGGGTTGCAGACCCAGTACTTC; CDR3: CASSLKTGLQTQYF
size: many; V: TRBV5-6; D: .; J: TRBJ2-3; DNA: TGTGCCAGCAGCTTGGGCCTCAGAAAGAGCACAGATACGCAGTATTTT; CDR3: CASSLGLRKSTDTQYF
size: .; V: TRBV29-1; D: .; J: TRBJ2-1; DNA: TGCAGCGTTGGGCCCTCAAGGGGGTTGGTCTTC; CDR3: CSVGPSRGLVF
size: .; V: TRBV29-1; D: .; J: TRBJ2-5; DNA: TGCAGCGTTGAATATCGGGGAGAGACCCAGTACTTC; CDR3: CSVEYRGETQYF
size: .; V: TRBV6-1; D: TRBD1; J: TRBJ2-2; DNA: TGTGCCAGCAGCTACCGGGGACAGGGGGCGACCGGGGAGCTGTTTTTT; CDR3: CASSYRGQGATGELFF
size: few; V: TRBV10-3; D: .; J: TRBJ2-1; DNA: TGTGCCATCAGTGCAGGGGGGCAAGACAATGAGCAGTTCTTC; CDR3: CAISAGGQDNEQFF
size: few; V: TRBV3-1; D: .; J: TRBJ1-1; DNA: TGTGCCAGCAGCCAAACGAACACTGAAGCTTTCTTT; CDR3: CASSQTNTEAFF
size: few; V: TRBV4-2; D: .; J: TRBJ2-2; DNA: TGTGCCAGCAGCCAAGAGGTTGGTGTGGAATACACCGGGGAGCTGTTTTTT; CDR3: CASSQEVGVEYTGELFF
size: few; V: TRBV5-6; D: .; J: TRBJ1-3; DNA: TGTGCCAGCAGCTTGGAAGCACGCCGAAACACCATATATTTT; CDR3: CASSLEARRNTIYF
size: .; V: TRBV7-2; D: TRBD2; J: TRBJ2-2; DNA: TGTGCCAGCAGCTCTAGGACTAGCGGGGACACCGGGGAGCTGTTTTTT; CDR3: CASSSRTSGDTGELFF
size: few; V: TRBV6-1; D: .; J: TRBJ1-5; DNA: TGTGCCAGCAGTGAGGCCACAGGGCAGCCCCAGCATTTT; CDR3: CASSEATGQPQHF
size: few; V: TRBV27; D: .; J: TRBJ2-3; DNA: TGTGCCAGCAGTTCCGGACTAGGGGGGCCGGATACGCAGTATTTT; CDR3: CASSSGLGGPDTQYF
size: .; V: TRBV5-1; D: TRBD2; J: TRBJ2-2; DNA: TGCGCCAGCAGCTTGGCACGGGGGGAAACCGGGGAGCTGTTTTTT; CDR3: CASSLARGETGELFF
size: few; V: TRBV20-1; D: TRBD1; J: TRBJ2-4; DNA: TGCAGTGCTACGTGGACAGGGGTCAGCAAAAACATTCAGTACTTC; CDR3: CSATWTGVSKNIQYF
size: many; V: TRBV27; D: .; J: TRBJ2-1; DNA: TGTGCCAGCAGCCACTGGAGCCGCTCCTACAATGAGCAGTTCTTC; CDR3: CASSHWSRSYNEQFF
size: many; V: TRBV20-1; D: .; J: TRBJ2-1; DNA: TGCAGTGCTACTGGGGGTCGGACTCGTTACGAATTCTTC; CDR3: CSATGGRTRYEFF
size: many; V: TRBV27; D: TRBD1; J: TRBJ2-3; DNA: TGTGCCAGCAGTCTAGGACAGGGCACAGATACGCAGTATTTT; CDR3: CASSLGQGTDTQYF
size: many; V: TRBV29-1; D: TRBD1; J: TRBJ2-7; DNA: TGCAGCTACGGGACAGGGATGTACGAGCAGTACTTC; CDR3: CSYGTGMYEQYF
size: .; V: TRBV29-1; D: .; J: TRBJ1-1; DNA: TGCAGCGTTGAAGATGGCCAGCCTGAAGCTTTCTTT; CDR3: CSVEDGQPEAFF
size: few; V: TRBV6-5; D: .; J: TRBJ2-1; DNA: TGTGCCAGCAGTTACGATGTCCCGCCGGCCTACAATGAGCAGTTCTTC; CDR3: CASSYDVPPAYNEQFF
size: many; V: TRBV5-1; D: TRBD2; J: TRBJ2-1; DNA: TGCGCCAGCAGCTCTAGCGGGAGCTCCTACAATGAGCAGTTCTTC; CDR3: CASSSSGSSYNEQFF
size: few; V: TRBV29-1; D: .; J: TRBJ1-4; DNA: TGCAGCGTTGCGGCCAGGGGAAGTGAAAAACTGTTTTTT; CDR3: CSVAARGSEKLFF
size: .; V: TRBV6-2/TRBV6-3; D: TRBD1; J: TRBJ1-5; DNA: TGTGCCAGCAGTTACCCGACAGGGAAGGAACGCAATCAGCCCCAGCATTTT; CDR3: CASSYPTGKERNQPQHF
size: few; V: TRBV6-6; D: .; J: TRBJ1-3; DNA: TGTGCCACCGCCCCGAAACAGGGCTCTGGAAACACCATATATTTT; CDR3: CATAPKQGSGNTIYF
size: few; V: TRBV4-2; D: .; J: TRBJ2-1; DNA: TGTGCCAGCAGCCCGGAACGGGACCGCAGCTCCTACAATGAGCAGTTCTTC; CDR3: CASSPERDRSSYNEQFF
size: .; V: TRBV30; D: .; J: TRBJ1-1; DNA: TGTGCCTGGAATCGGGAGCGGGGTGGGTCCATGAACACTGAAGCTTTCTTT; CDR3: CAWNRERGGSMNTEAFF
size: .; V: TRBV20-1; D: .; J: TRBJ2-7; DNA: TGCAGTGCTAGGACACCAAGCTCCTACGAGCAGTACTTC; CDR3: CSARTPSSYEQYF
size: .; V: TRBV20-1; D: .; J: TRBJ1-1; DNA: TGCAGTGCTAGACAGGGGCCGGACACTGAAGCTTTCTTT; CDR3: CSARQGPDTEAFF
size: many; V: TRBV12-3/TRBV12-4; D: .; J: TRBJ1-5; DNA: TGTGCCAGCACCCCGGGTATAGGCAGGGCGGGTAGCAATCAGCCCCAGCATTTT; CDR3: CASTPGIGRAGSNQPQHF
size: few; V: TRBV20-1; D: .; J: TRBJ1-6; DNA: TGCAGTGCCGCAGGGGCAGTCAATTCACCCCTCCACTTT; CDR3: CSAAGAVNSPLHF
size: .; V: TRBV12-3/TRBV12-4; D: .; J: TRBJ1-1; DNA: TGTGCCAGCAGTCGCCTCGGGACGCAGGGTGAAGCTTTCTTT; CDR3: CASSRLGTQGEAFF
size: many; V: TRBV7-2; D: .; J: TRBJ1-2; DNA: TGTGCCAGCAGCTTAGCGCAGGGAACCTATGGCTACACCTTC; CDR3: CASSLAQGTYGYTF
size: few; V: TRBV7-3; D: .; J: TRBJ2-3; DNA: TGTGCCAGCAGCTTAGTCATCACAGATACGCAGTATTTT; CDR3: CASSLVITDTQYF
size: .; V: TRBV30; D: .; J: TRBJ2-3; DNA: TGTGCCTGGAGTGTACTCACAGATACGCAGTATTTT; CDR3: CAWSVLTDTQYF
size: few; V: TRBV29-1; D: TRBD2; J: TRBJ2-5; DNA: TGCAGCGTTGAAGATTGGGCTAGCGGGAGGGCCGAGCAAGAGACCCAGTACTTC; CDR3: CSVEDWASGRAEQETQYF
size: .; V: TRBV30; D: .; J: TRBJ2-1; DNA: TGTGCCTGGAGCGGTCAAGGCGGTAGGGCGGATGAGCAGTTCTTC; CDR3: CAWSGQGGRADEQFF
size: few; V: TRBV3-1; D: .; J: TRBJ2-2; DNA: TGTGCCAGCAGCCAGCTACCGGGGGTAGGCGCCGGGGAGCTGTTTTTT; CDR3: CASSQLPGVGAGELFF
size: .; V: TRBV7-3; D: .; J: TRBJ1-2; DNA: TGTGCCAGCAGCTTAGATCGTGAGGCGGGTGGCTACACCTTC; CDR3: CASSLDREAGGYTF
size: .; V: TRBV29-1; D: .; J: TRBJ2-3; DNA: TGCAGCGTTGAAGATCTTAGGACAGATACGCAGTATTTT; CDR3: CSVEDLRTDTQYF
size: .; V: TRBV29-1; D: .; J: TRBJ1-1; DNA: TGCAGCGTTGAAGGGGGGGACACTGAAGCTTTCTTT; CDR3: CSVEGGDTEAFF
size: few; V: TRBV7-9; D: TRBD2; J: TRBJ2-7; DNA: TGTGCCAGCAGCGGGACGATCGGGACTAACTCCTACGAGCAGTACTTC; CDR3: CASSGTIGTNSYEQYF
size: few; V: TRBV18; D: .; J: TRBJ1-4; DNA: TGTGCCAGCTCCCCCGGACGGTACAATGAAAAACTGTTTTTT; CDR3: CASSPGRYNEKLFF
size: medium-sized; V: TRBV11-2; D: .; J: TRBJ2-1; DNA: TGTGCCAGCAGCTGGGGACCCGAGCAGTTCTTC; CDR3: CASSWGPEQFF
size: .; V: TRBV12-3/TRBV12-4; D: TRBD2; J: TRBJ2-7; DNA: TGTGCCAGCAGCGGACTAGCGGGAATCACCTACGAGCAGTACTTC; CDR3: CASSGLAGITYEQYF
size: .; V: TRBV5-1; D: .; J: TRBJ2-5; DNA: TGCGCCAGCAGCTTGGTCCGGGGCCTCCAAGAGACCCAGTACTTC; CDR3: CASSLVRGLQETQYF
size: few; V: TRBV5-1; D: .; J: TRBJ1-6; DNA: TGCGCCAGCAGGGGGGGGCGTTTCTTTTATTCACCCCTCCACTTT; CDR3: CASRGGRFFYSPLHF
size: many; V: TRBV3-1; D: TRBD2; J: TRBJ2-3; DNA: TGTGCCAGCAGCCAAGATCAGGCTAGCGGGACAGATACGCAGTATTTT; CDR3: CASSQDQASGTDTQYF
size: once; V: TRBV4-3; D: .; J: TRBJ2-3; DNA: TGCGCCAGCAGCCAATACGAGGGAAGCACAGATACGCAGTATTTT; CDR3: CASSQYEGSTDTQYF
size: few; V: TRBV29-1; D: .; J: TRBJ1-4; DNA: TGCAGCGTTGATTCCGACGCCGGCACTAATGAAAAACTGTTTTTT; CDR3: CSVDSDAGTNEKLFF
size: many; V: TRBV2; D: TRBD2; J: TRBJ2-7; DNA: TGTGCCACCGGGGGGGGGAACTCCTACGAGCAGTACTTC; CDR3: CATGGGNSYEQYF
size: few; V: TRBV28; D: .; J: TRBJ2-5; DNA: TGTGCCAGCAGTCTCCAGGGGACGGTGGAGACCCAGTACTTC; CDR3: CASSLQGTVETQYF
size: .; V: TRBV15; D: TRBD1; J: TRBJ1-2; DNA: TGTGCCACCAGCTCCCGGACAGGGCAGGGCTACACCTTC; CDR3: CATSSRTGQGYTF
size: few; V: TRBV20-1; D: .; J: TRBJ2-1; DNA: TGCAGTGCGGAGGGACAGGAGCAGTTCTTC; CDR3: CSAEGQEQFF
size: few; V: TRBV20-1; D: TRBD1; J: TRBJ1-2; DNA: TGCAGTGCTAGCCAGCTAGACAGGGAGATGAGAGGCTACACCTTC; CDR3: CSASQLDREMRGYTF
size: few; V: TRBV7-9; D: TRBD1; J: TRBJ2-1; DNA: TGTGCCAGCAGCTTAGTCGTTTCAGGGGGCCTTTCCTACAATGAGCAGTTCTTC; CDR3: CASSLVVSGGLSYNEQFF
size: few; V: TRBV28; D: .; J: TRBJ1-5; DNA: TGTGCCAGCAGTTACAGGGCAGATCAGCCCCAGCATTTT; CDR3: CASSYRADQPQHF